This TCR beta chain appears in the sequencing data of a study of blood T cell dynamics during melanoma immunotherapy. Study context: Patients with metastatic melanoma got pembrolizumab or nivolumab-ipilimumab as first-line care.

Sequenced by immunoSEQ multiplex PCR; TCRdb stores in-frame clones only, minus some. The table lists about 19,000 clones, about 85% of them singletons. Germline-derived CDR1 and CDR2 are MGHRA and YSYEKL. The CDR3 has 20 amino acids. The V gene end was trimmed by 0 bases and the J gene end by 3 bases; junction bases not matched to a gene: 13. Stated time point: week 3, after first cycle of checkpoint inhibitor. Sampling occurred pretreatment (T0) and at week 3 (W3), after cycle one of checkpoint blockade. Response was assessed by RECIST 1.1 at 12 weeks, except a couple of rapid progressors. No patient had earlier systemic cancer treatment, concurrent immunosuppressants, or another active cancer.

The V and J genes are TRBV4-1 and TRBJ2-3; the match to TRBD2 covers 12 bases. This receptor was obtained from a human donor with melanoma. Specimen: blood, collected from a patient treated with checkpoint blockade. CDR3 sequence reads: CASSQDPASGRALGTDTQYF. The CDR3 nucleotides are TGCGCCAGCAGCCAAGATCCCGCTAGCGGGAGGGCTTTGGGGACAGATACGCAGTATTTT.